The clone carrying this T cell receptor (beta chain) was seen a few times. Its antigen is currently unknown. Unique molecular identifiers had been added to the TCR beta cDNA libraries. Input amounts of 1 to 10 million T cells were used. These gave around 500,000 cDNA molecules, so each molecule approximated one T cell. TCRdb itself ran the PCR reads through MiXCR, one entry per CDR3 protein. The sample records around 770,000 distinct CDR3 sequences, about 45% being singletons. This sample was taken from a study of post-analysis software for immune sequencing data. Regarding the study as a whole: Versus controls, multiple sclerosis patients showed significantly lower diversity (normalized Chao1).

What was sequenced was blood. This TCR came from a girl aged 10 to 17 with multiple sclerosis.

The CDR3 sequence is CASSFGGVVFGYTF. The DNA for the CDR3 is TGTGCCAGCAGTTTCGGAGGGGTTGTGTTTGGCTACACCTTC. The rearrangement uses TRBV12-3 or TRBV12-4 and TRBJ1-2; possibly TRBD1 for D (5 bases). Trimming removed 3 bases from V and 7 bases from J, with 15 bases in between. CDR3 size: 14 residues.